A selection of T cell receptor beta chains follows, all from one sample in a study of blood T cell repertoires in COVID-19. Profiling relied on immunoSEQ multiplex PCR, and the TCRdb table lists in-frame clones only, not all of them. The sample includes approximately 300,000 clones, 75% to 90% of them seen just once. The sample was PBMCs or T cells enriched from blood (not recorded which). Source of these receptors: a man in his 60s who had recovered from COVID-19. Each CDR3 is given with its conserved first and last residue. Each record gives: clone size, V gene, J gene, D gene, CDR3 protein, CDR3 DNA. The D gene is left open where the match is weak. Size is omitted from some rows. Given values are once, few, many or a class for expanded clones.

clone_size: -
v_call: TRBV24-1
j_call: TRBJ1-5
d_call: -
cdr3_aa: CATSDGDNYQPQHF
cdr3_nt: TGTGCCACCAGTGATGGGGACAACTATCAGCCCCAGCATTTT

clone_size: -
v_call: TRBV19
j_call: TRBJ2-3
d_call: -
cdr3_aa: CASSTPSAGWLTDTQYF
cdr3_nt: TGTGCCAGTAGTACTCCGTCTGCGGGATGGCTGACAGATACGCAGTATTTT

clone_size: -
v_call: TRBV28
j_call: TRBJ1-6
d_call: -
cdr3_aa: CASWNPRSHQPLHF
cdr3_nt: TGTGCCAGCTGGAATCCCAGGTCCCATCAACCCCTCCACTTT

clone_size: -
v_call: TRBV28
j_call: TRBJ1-4
d_call: -
cdr3_aa: CASSLSPGYEKLFF
cdr3_nt: TGTGCCAGCAGTTTAAGTCCGGGATACGAAAAACTGTTTTTT

clone_size: -
v_call: TRBV7-2
j_call: TRBJ2-7
d_call: TRBD2
cdr3_aa: CASSLRGTSGRAYEQYF
cdr3_nt: TGTGCCAGCAGCCTAAGGGGGACTAGCGGGAGGGCCTACGAGCAGTACTTC

clone_size: -
v_call: TRBV18
j_call: TRBJ2-5
d_call: TRBD1
cdr3_aa: CASSHLRDRRDRQETQYF
cdr3_nt: TGTGCCAGCTCACACCTCAGGGACAGGAGAGATCGCCAAGAGACCCAGTACTTC

clone_size: few
v_call: TRBV18
j_call: TRBJ2-7
d_call: -
cdr3_aa: CASSPQGVNEQYF
cdr3_nt: TGTGCCAGCTCACCACAGGGGGTAAACGAGCAGTACTTC

clone_size: -
v_call: TRBV7-6
j_call: TRBJ1-2
d_call: -
cdr3_aa: CASSDFGYGYTF
cdr3_nt: TGTGCCAGCAGCGATTTCGGCTATGGCTACACCTTC

clone_size: -
v_call: TRBV19
j_call: TRBJ2-7
d_call: TRBD2
cdr3_aa: CASSIGLAGYEQYF
cdr3_nt: TGTGCCAGTAGTATCGGACTAGCGGGATACGAGCAGTACTTC

clone_size: once
v_call: TRBV6-4
j_call: TRBJ2-5
d_call: TRBD2
cdr3_aa: CANPLAVETQYF
cdr3_nt: TGTGCGAACCCACTAGCGGTAGAGACCCAGTACTTC